This passage covers 10 T cell receptor beta chains from one sample sequenced in a study of cytomegalovirus exposure and HLA in healthy donors. PCR amplification relied on 60 Vbeta primers (plus 13 Jbeta primers). Sequenced by immunoSEQ multiplex PCR; TCRdb stores in-frame clones only, minus some. This repertoire includes around 70,000 clones. Input material: PBMCs. All receptors come from a boy younger than 18 in good health and CMV-seronegative.

The DNA of the CDR3 is TGTGCCAGTAGTTCCCGACTAGTCGCCGAGCAGTACTTC. This sequence encodes CASSSRLVAEQYF. The V call is TRBV19, the J call TRBJ2-7; possible D gene TRBD2, 6 bases. Germline V gene lookup returns CDR1 LNHDA and CDR2 SQIVND (reference sequence). Trimming cost V 5 bases and J 6 bases, with 14 bases left between them. The CDR3 runs 13 residues.

This chain joins TRBV15 and TRBJ1-1; 8 positions match TRBD1. CDR3 length equals 18 residues. The germline V gene has CDR1 LNHNV and CDR2 YYDKDF (reference sequence). Trimming cost V 1 base and J 1 base; bases outside gene matches: 11. The CDR3 spells CATSRVTGQGSENTEAFF. CDR3 bases: TGTGCCACCAGCAGAGTTACAGGACAGGGATCGGAGAACACTGAAGCTTTCTTT. The full variable domain, its missing parts supplied by reference TRBV15 and TRBJ1-1, is DAMVIQNPRYQVTQFGKPVTLSCSQTLNHNVMYWYQQKSSQAPKLLFHYYDKDFNNEADTPDNFQSRRPNTSFCFLDIRSPGLGDTAMYLCATSRVTGQGSENTEAFFGQGTRLTVV.

J is TRBJ2-7 and V is TRBV29-1; unclear D gene. The germline V gene has CDR1 SQVTM and CDR2 ANQGSEA. This CDR3 contains 12 residues. V shed 4 bases and J shed 1 base, with 8 bases lying between them. CDR3 region: CSVGQRSYEQYF. The CDR3 nucleotides read TGCAGCGTTGGTCAGCGATCCTACGAGCAGTACTTC.

This sequence joins TRBV6-5 and TRBJ2-4; 7 bases line up with TRBD1. V was clipped by 5 bases and J by 5 bases; unmatched bases: 3. The CDR3 length is 13 residues. The germline CDR1 and CDR2 sequences are MNHEY and SVGAGI. The CDR3 spells CASSDREENIQYF. CDR3 DNA sequence: TGTGCCAGCAGTGACAGGGAAGAAAACATTCAGTACTTC.

This chain links TRBV27 with TRBJ1-2; TRBD1 might be the D (6 bases). Trimming took 5 bases from V and 7 from J, leaving 20 bases between them. Germline CDR1 MNHEY, CDR2 SMNVEV (reference sequence). The CDR3 loop spans 15 amino acids. Here the CDR3 DNA reads TGTGCCAGCAGTACCGTGCCAGGGGCTGGGCGTGGCTACACCTTC. This codes for CASSTVPGAGRGYTF.

This chain connects TRBV4-2 to TRBJ1-2; D not resolved. Trimming cost V 0 bases and J 7 bases, with 18 bases left between them. The CDR3 spans 16 residues. In germline, CDR1 is LGHNA, CDR2 YNFKEQ. The CDR3 DNA reads as TGTGCCAGCAGCCAAGAATCGGCCCTCTCACCGGGTGGCTACACCTTC. Translating it yields CASSQESALSPGGYTF.

Comment on this clone: A read error may produce the germline difference seen at one junction end. The chain combines TRBV30 with TRBJ2-7; 8 bases agree with TRBD1. This CDR3 region has 15 residues. Germline V gene sequence: CDR1 GTSNPN, CDR2 SVGIG (reference sequence). The chain's CDR3 is CAGSPRDRIFREQYF. CDR3 nucleotides: TGTGCCGGGAGTCCCCGGGACAGGATTTTTCGCGAGCAGTACTTC.

This chain links TRBV19 with TRBJ1-1; TRBD1 agrees at 9 bases. With 2 bases clipped from V and 0 bases from J, the junction kept 7 bases outside the gene matches. This CDR3 has 17 residues. Germline V gives CDR1 LNHDA, CDR2 SQIVND (reference sequence). CDR3: CASSIFRNRGLNTEAFF. CDR3 sequence (DNA): TGTGCCAGTAGTATATTTCGGAACAGGGGGCTGAACACTGAAGCTTTCTTT.

V and J are TRBV6-5 and TRBJ1-4; 7 bases agree with TRBD1. V shed 6 bases and J 6 bases; nucleotides not matched to a gene: 7. CDR1 and CDR2 (germline): MNHEY, SVGAGI. This CDR3 comprises 14 residues. DNA of the CDR3: TGTGCCAGCAGAATCGACAGGGCTGATGAAAAACTGTTTTTT. It codes for CASRIDRADEKLFF.

The rearrangement uses TRBV25-1 and TRBJ1-6, with 8 bases identical to TRBD1. Germline V lookup: CDR1 MGHDK, CDR2 SYGVNS. The CDR3 extends over 17 amino acids. Unmatched junction bases numbered 5, after V lost 3 bases and J lost 1 base. The chain's CDR3 is CASSDLRQGSYNSPLHF. CDR3 DNA sequence: TGTGCCAGCAGTGACTTAAGACAGGGGTCCTATAATTCACCCCTCCACTTT. The whole variable domain, remainder taken from reference TRBV25-1 and TRBJ1-6, is EADIYQTPRYLVIGTGKKITLECSQTMGHDKMYWYQQDPGMELHLIHYSYGVNSTEKGDLSSESTVSRIRTEHFPLTLESARPSHTSQYLCASSDLRQGSYNSPLHFGNGTRLTVT.